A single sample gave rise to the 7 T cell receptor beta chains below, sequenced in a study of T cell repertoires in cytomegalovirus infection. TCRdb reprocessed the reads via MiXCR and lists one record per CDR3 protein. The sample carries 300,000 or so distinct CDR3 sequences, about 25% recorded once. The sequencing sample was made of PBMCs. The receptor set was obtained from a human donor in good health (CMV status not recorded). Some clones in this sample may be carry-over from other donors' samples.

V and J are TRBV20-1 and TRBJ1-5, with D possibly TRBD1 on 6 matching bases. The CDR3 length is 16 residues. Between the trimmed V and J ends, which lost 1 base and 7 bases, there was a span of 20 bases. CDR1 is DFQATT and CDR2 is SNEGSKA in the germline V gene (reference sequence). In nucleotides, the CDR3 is TGCAGTGCTAGAGTAAGGGGGGCCTCGAGGGGGCAGCCCCAGCATTTT. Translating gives CSARVRGASRGQPQHF.

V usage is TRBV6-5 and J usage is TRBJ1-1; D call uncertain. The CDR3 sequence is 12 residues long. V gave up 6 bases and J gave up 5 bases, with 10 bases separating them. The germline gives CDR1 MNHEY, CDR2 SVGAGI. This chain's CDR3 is CASRRQETEAFF. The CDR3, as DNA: TGTGCCAGCAGGAGGCAGGAAACTGAAGCTTTCTTT.

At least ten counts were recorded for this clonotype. The chain's CDR3 is CASSRQMTRRAVAEAFF. The CDR3 DNA sequence: TGTGCCAGCAGCCGACAAATGACACGCAGGGCTGTGGCTGAAGCTTTCTTT. This rearrangement joins TRBV7-9 to TRBJ1-1; weak D call: TRBD1 (5 bases). Germline V gives CDR1 SEHNR, CDR2 FQNEAQ (reference sequence). The CDR3 length is 17 residues. Trimming shortened V by 5 bases and J by 6 bases, and 25 bases separated the two germline ends.

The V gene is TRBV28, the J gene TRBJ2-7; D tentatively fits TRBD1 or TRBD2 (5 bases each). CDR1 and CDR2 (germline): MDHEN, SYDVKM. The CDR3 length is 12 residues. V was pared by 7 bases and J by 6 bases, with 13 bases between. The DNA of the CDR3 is TGTGCCAGCATGGGCAGGGCGGGCGAGCAGTACTTC. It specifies CASMGRAGEQYF.

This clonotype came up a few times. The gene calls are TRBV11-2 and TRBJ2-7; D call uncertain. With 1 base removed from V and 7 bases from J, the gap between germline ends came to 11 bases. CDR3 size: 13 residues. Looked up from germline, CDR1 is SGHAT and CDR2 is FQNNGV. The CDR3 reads CASSLGLTGEQYF. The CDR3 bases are TGTGCCAGCAGCTTAGGACTTACTGGGGAGCAGTACTTC.

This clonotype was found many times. The CDR3 nucleotides read TGTGCCAGCAGCTCGACAGGGCGTAAGTCCGAGCAGTACTTC. It translates to CASSSTGRKSEQYF. The genes are TRBV7-9 and TRBJ2-7, with TRBD1 identical over 7 bases. Germline lookup yields CDR1 SEHNR and CDR2 FQNEAQ (reference sequence). Losses at the gene ends were 4 bases for V and 6 bases for J; bases not matched to a gene: 9. The CDR3 runs to 14 residues.

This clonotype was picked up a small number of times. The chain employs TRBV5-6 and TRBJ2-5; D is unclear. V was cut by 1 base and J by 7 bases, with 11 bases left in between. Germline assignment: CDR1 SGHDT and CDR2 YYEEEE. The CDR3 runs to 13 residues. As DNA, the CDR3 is TGTGCCAGCAGCTTGCCACCCTCTGGGACCCAGTACTTC. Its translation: CASSLPPSGTQYF.